Here is one T cell receptor (beta chain) with its context. CDR1 is SGHAT, CDR2 FQNNGV, per germline. The CDR3 totals 14 residues. V was cut by 2 bases and J by 2 bases, with 7 bases left in between. Generated by immunoSEQ multiplex PCR, the TCRdb table keeps only in-frame clones and is missing some. In the table there are 110,000 or so clones, 85% of which are singletons. These data belong to a study of blood T cell repertoires in COVID-19. The source material was peripheral blood. The receptor comes from a human donor in a cohort sampled during active COVID-19. This chain uses TRBV11-2 with TRBJ2-1; D is uncertain. The chain's CDR3 is CASSLQATYNEQFF. The DNA for the CDR3 is TGTGCCAGCAGCTTACAAGCCACCTACAATGAGCAGTTCTTC.